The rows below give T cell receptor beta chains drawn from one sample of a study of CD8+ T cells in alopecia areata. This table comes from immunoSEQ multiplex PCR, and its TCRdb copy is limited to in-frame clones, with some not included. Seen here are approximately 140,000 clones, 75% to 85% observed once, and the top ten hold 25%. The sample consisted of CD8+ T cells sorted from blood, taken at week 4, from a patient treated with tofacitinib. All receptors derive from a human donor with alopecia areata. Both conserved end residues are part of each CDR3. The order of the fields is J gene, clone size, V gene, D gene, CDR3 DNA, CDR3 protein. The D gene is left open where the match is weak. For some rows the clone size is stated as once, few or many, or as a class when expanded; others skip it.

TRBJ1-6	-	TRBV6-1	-	TGTGCCAGCAGTGAAGAGGGCGGGGACGGATCACCCCTCCACTTT	CASSEEGGDGSPLHF
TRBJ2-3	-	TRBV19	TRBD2	TGTGCCAGTAGTATCGCGAGCGGGGGGCCTACAGATACGCAGTATTTT	CASSIASGGPTDTQYF
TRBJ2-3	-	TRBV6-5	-	TGTGCCAGCAGCTCCGGAGCAGATACGCAGTATTTT	CASSSGADTQYF
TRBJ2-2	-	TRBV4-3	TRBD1	TGCGCCAGCAGCCAAGACTCGACAGGGACCGGGGAGCTGTTTTTT	CASSQDSTGTGELFF
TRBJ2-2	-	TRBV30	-	TGTGCCTGGAGTGTGCTGGGCTTCACCGGGGAGCTGTTTTTT	CAWSVLGFTGELFF
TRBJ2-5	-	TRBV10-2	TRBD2	TGCGCCAGCAGGGCTAGCGGGGGAATCCAAGAGACCCAGTACTTC	CASRASGGIQETQYF
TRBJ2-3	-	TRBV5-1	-	TGCGCCAGCAGCTTCACCCAGGGCACAGATACGCAGTATTTT	CASSFTQGTDTQYF
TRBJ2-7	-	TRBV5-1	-	TGCGCCAGCAGCGTGACGACAGGAGCCACAGCCTACGAGCAGTACTTC	CASSVTTGATAYEQYF
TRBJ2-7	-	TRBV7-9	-	TGTGCCAGCAGCCCAGGACGGGGCACTAGCTCCTACGAGCAGTACTTC	CASSPGRGTSSYEQYF
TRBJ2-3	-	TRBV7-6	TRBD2	TGTGCCAGCAGCTTAGTACAGCGGGGAGGCACAGATACGCAGTATTTT	CASSLVQRGGTDTQYF
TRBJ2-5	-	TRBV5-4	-	TGTGCCAGCAGCTTGGCTGGGAGCGGAGAGACCCAGTACTTC	CASSLAGSGETQYF
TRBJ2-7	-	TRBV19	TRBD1	TGTGCCAGTAGTGGGGGACAGGGCGGCGAGCAGTACTTC	CASSGGQGGEQYF
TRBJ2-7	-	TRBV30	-	TGTGCCTGGAGTCTGAAGCCAGGAGCCTACGAGCAGTACTTC	CAWSLKPGAYEQYF
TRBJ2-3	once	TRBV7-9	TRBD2	TGTGCCAGCAGCCCACCGGGACTAGCGGTTAGCACAGATACGCAGTATTTT	CASSPPGLAVSTDTQYF
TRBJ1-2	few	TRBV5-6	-	TGTGCCAGCAGCTTTGGGACGGCCTATGGCTACACCTTC	CASSFGTAYGYTF
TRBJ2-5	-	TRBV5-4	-	TGTGCCAGCAGCTGGGGTCCCGGCAGCCCAGAGACCCAGTACTTC	CASSWGPGSPETQYF
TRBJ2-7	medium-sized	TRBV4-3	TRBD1	TGCGCCAGCAGCTTCCGGACAGGAGGCCGATGGGAGCAGTACTTC	CASSFRTGGRWEQYF
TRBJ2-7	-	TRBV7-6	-	TGTGCCAGCAGCTTAGCGGGCAAATCACTCTCCTACGAGCAGTACTTC	CASSLAGKSLSYEQYF
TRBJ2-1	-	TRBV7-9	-	TGTGCCAGCAGCTTAGTGGGGGTCCCGGGTGAGCAGTTCTTC	CASSLVGVPGEQFF
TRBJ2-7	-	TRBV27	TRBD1	TGTGCCAGCAGTTTATCGCAGGGACAGGGGGTATACGAGCAGTACTTC	CASSLSQGQGVYEQYF
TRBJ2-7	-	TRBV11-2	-	TGTGCCAGCAGCTTCCCCCGGTCCCCCTACGAGCAGTACTTC	CASSFPRSPYEQYF
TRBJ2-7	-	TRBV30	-	TGTGCCTGGAGTGACGGCAGCTCCTACGAGCAGTACTTC	CAWSDGSSYEQYF
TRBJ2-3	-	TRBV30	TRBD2	TGTGCCGGGACCATAGCGGGGGGGCCAGATACGCAGTATTTT	CAGTIAGGPDTQYF
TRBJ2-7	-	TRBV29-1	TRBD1	TGCAGCGTGACTTGGACAGGGGGCTACGAGCAGTACTTC	CSVTWTGGYEQYF
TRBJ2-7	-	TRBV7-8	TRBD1	TGTGCCAGCAGCTTAGCTAACAGGGGGCGCCCCGAGCAGTACTTC	CASSLANRGRPEQYF
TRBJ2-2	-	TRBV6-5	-	TGTGCCAGCAGTTATGGCAGGGACACCGGGGAGCTGTTTTTT	CASSYGRDTGELFF
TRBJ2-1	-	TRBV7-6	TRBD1	TGTGCCAGCAGCATCCGGGACAGCTTCTACAATGAGCAGTTCTTC	CASSIRDSFYNEQFF
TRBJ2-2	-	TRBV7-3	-	TGTGCCAGTTCCTCTTTGAGCGGGGAGCTGTTTTTT	CASSSLSGELFF
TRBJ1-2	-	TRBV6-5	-	TGTGCCAGCAGTTACGCGTATTCTCTGGGCAACTATGGCTACACCTTC	CASSYAYSLGNYGYTF
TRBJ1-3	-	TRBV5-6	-	TGTGCCGGCAGCTTGGGTCGCGGGACTGGAAACACCATATATTTT	CAGSLGRGTGNTIYF
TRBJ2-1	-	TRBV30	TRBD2	TGTGCCTGGAGGGAGCGGGGGTGGATTAATGAGCAGTTCTTC	CAWRERGWINEQFF
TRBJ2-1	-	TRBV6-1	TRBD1	TGTGCCAGCAGTGAAGGGACAGGCCACGAGCAGTTCTTC	CASSEGTGHEQFF
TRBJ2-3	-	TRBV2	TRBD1	TGTGCCATCAAATGGAGACAGGGGACAGATACGCAGTATTTT	CAIKWRQGTDTQYF
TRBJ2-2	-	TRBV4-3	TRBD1	TGCGCCAGCAGCTACGGACAGGGGAGCACCGGGGAGCTGTTTTTT	CASSYGQGSTGELFF
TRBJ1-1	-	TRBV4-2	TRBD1	TGTGCCAGCAGAGTACAGGGGGCTGAAGCTTTCTTT	CASRVQGAEAFF
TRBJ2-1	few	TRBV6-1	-	TGTGCCAGCTTTGGGCCGCCGGGAGAGCAGTTCTTC	CASFGPPGEQFF
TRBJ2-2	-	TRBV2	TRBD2	TGTGCCAGCAGTGGACTAGCGGGGGCCTGGAACACCGGGGAGCTGTTTTTT	CASSGLAGAWNTGELFF
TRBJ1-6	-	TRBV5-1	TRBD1	TGCGCCAGCAGCCCCGGGACAGGGCGTCGAAGGTCACCCCTCCACTTT	CASSPGTGRRRSPLHF
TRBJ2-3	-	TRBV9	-	TGTGCCAGCAGCCCGGCAGAGACTCCAACTGCTCAGTATTTT	CASSPAETPTAQYF
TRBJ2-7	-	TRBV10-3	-	TGTGCCATCAGTGATAGGCAGGGGATGGACGAGCAGTACTTC	CAISDRQGMDEQYF
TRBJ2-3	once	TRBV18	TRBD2	TGTGCCAGCTCACCAGCAGCGGGGCTATCCACAGATACGCAGTATTTT	CASSPAAGLSTDTQYF
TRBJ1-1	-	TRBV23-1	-	TGCGCTGTCCAGGGGCGAAACACTGAAGCTTTCTTT	CAVQGRNTEAFF
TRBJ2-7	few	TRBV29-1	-	TGCAGCGTTGAAAGGGGCTACGAGCAGTACTTC	CSVERGYEQYF
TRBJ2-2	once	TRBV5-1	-	TGCGCCAGCAGCTTGGAAAGCGGTTGGGGTGTCTCCGGGGAGCTGTTTTTT	CASSLESGWGVSGELFF
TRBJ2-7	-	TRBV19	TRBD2	TGTGCCAGTAGTTTCGGGACTAGCGGATTCTACGAGCAGTACTTC	CASSFGTSGFYEQYF
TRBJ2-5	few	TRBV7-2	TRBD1	TGTGCCAGCAGTAATACAGGGGGCGTCTATGAGACCCAGTACTTC	CASSNTGGVYETQYF
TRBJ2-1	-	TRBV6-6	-	TGTGCCAGCCGCCCTACGGTGGATGGGTGGCAGTTCTTC	CASRPTVDGWQFF
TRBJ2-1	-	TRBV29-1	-	TGCAGCGTTGGGCCTGAGCAGTTCTTC	CSVGPEQFF
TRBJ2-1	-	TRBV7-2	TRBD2	TGTGCCAGCAGGGACGGAGCGGGGGCCTCCTACAATGAGCAGTTCTTC	CASRDGAGASYNEQFF
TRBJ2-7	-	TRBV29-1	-	TGCAGCGTTGAATTGCCGGGCGGCGAGCAGTACTTC	CSVELPGGEQYF
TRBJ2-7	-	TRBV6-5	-	TGTGCCAGCAGTTACGGAACCGAGCAGTACTTC	CASSYGTEQYF
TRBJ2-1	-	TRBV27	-	TGTGCCAGCAGTTTACTTCCAGGGGTTTGGGAGCAGTTCTTC	CASSLLPGVWEQFF
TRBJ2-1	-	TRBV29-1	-	TGCAGCGTTGGAGGGGGGGCTTACAATGAGCAGTTCTTC	CSVGGGAYNEQFF